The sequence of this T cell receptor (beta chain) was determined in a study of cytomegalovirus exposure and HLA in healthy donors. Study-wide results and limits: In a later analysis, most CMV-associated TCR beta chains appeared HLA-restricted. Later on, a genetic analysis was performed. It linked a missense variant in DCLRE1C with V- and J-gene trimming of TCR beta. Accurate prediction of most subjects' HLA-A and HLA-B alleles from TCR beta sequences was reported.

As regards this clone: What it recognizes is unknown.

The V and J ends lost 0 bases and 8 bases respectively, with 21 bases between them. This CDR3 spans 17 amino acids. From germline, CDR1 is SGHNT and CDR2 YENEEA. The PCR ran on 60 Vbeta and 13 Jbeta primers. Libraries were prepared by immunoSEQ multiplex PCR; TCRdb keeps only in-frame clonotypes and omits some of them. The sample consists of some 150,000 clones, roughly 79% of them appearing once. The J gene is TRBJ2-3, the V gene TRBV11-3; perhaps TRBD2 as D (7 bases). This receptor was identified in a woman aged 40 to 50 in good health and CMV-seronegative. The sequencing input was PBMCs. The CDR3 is CASSLDKLADAQGTQYF. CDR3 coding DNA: TGTGCCAGCAGCTTAGATAAGCTAGCGGATGCACAGGGTACGCAGTATTTT.